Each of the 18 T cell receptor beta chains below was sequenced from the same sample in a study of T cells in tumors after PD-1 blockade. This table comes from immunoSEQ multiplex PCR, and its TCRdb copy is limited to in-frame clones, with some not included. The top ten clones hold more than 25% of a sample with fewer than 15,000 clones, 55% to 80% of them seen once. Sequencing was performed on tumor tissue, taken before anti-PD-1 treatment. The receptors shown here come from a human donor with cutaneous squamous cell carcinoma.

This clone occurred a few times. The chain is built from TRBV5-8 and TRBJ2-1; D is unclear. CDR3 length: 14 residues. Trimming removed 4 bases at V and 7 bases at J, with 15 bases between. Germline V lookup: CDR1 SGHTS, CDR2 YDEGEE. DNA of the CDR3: TGTGCCAGCAGCCGAAATCTTTTGGGGAATGAGCAGTTCTTC. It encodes CASSRNLLGNEQFF.

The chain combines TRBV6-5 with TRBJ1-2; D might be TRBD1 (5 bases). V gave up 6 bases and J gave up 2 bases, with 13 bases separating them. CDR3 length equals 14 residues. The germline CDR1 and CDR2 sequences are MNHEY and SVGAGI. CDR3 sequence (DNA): TGTGCCAGCAGCGCCGGGGACCAAAACTATGGCTACACCTTC. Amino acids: CASSAGDQNYGYTF.

CDR3 residues: CASSQGPFNQETQYF. The CDR3 nucleotides read TGTGCCAGCAGCCAAGGGCCGTTCAACCAAGAGACCCAGTACTTC. This chain joins TRBV3-1 (or the pseudogene TRBV3-2) and TRBJ2-5; D ambiguous. From germline, CDR1 is LGHDT and CDR2 YNNKEL (reference sequence). This CDR3 region has 15 residues. Deletions cut 1 base from V and 0 bases from J, with 9 bases between.

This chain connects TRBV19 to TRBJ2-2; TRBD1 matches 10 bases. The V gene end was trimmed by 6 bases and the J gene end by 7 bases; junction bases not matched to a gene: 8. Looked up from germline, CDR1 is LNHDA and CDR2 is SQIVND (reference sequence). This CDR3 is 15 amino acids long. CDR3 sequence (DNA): TGTGCCAGTAGCGCTAGACAGGGGGCCAACGGGGAGCTGTTTTTT. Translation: CASSARQGANGELFF.

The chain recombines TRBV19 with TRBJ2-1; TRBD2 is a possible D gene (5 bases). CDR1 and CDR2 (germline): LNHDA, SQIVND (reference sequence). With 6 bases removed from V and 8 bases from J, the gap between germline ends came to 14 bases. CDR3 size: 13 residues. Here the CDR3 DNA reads TGTGCCAGTAGGGAAAGGGAGCGCGATGAGCAGTTCTTC. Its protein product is CASRERERDEQFF.

The CDR3 bases are TGCACCAGCAGCCAAGTGCTATGTCGTGTACCCACTGAAGCTTTCTTT. It yields the protein CTSSQVLCRVPTEAFF. The gene calls are TRBV1 and TRBJ1-1. TRBV1 is a pseudogene segment. This CDR3 is built from 16 residues.

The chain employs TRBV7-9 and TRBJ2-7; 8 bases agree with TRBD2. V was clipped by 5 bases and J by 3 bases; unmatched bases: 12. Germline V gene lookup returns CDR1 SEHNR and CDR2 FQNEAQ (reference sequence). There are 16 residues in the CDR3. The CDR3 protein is CASSPLMQRGFYEQYF. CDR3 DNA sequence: TGTGCCAGCAGCCCCCTTATGCAGCGGGGGTTCTACGAGCAGTACTTC.

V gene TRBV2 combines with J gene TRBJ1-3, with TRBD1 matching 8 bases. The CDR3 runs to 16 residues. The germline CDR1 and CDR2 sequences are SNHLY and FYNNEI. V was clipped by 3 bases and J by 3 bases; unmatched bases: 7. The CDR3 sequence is CASSDALGQVGNTIYF. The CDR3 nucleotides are TGTGCCAGCAGTGACGCACTGGGACAGGTTGGAAACACCATATATTTT.

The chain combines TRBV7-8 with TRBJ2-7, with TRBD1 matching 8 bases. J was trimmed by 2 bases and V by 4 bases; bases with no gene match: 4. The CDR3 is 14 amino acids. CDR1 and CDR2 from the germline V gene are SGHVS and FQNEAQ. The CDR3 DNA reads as TGTGCCAGCAGCTCGACAGGGGTAACCTACGAGCAGTACTTC. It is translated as CASSSTGVTYEQYF.

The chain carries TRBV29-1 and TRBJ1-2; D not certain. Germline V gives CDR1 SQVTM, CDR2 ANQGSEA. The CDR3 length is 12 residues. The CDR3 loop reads CTIEPFNYGYTF. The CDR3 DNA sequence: TGCACTATAGAACCTTTTAACTATGGCTACACCTTC.

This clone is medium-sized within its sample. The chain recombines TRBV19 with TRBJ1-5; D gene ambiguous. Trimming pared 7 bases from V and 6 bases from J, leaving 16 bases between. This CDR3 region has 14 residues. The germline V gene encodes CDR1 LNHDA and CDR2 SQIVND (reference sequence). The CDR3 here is CASKGPDLSQPQHF. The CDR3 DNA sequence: TGTGCCAGTAAAGGGCCAGATTTAAGTCAGCCCCAGCATTTT. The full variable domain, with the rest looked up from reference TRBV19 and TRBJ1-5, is DGGITQSPKYLFRKEGQNVTLSCEQNLNHDAMYWYRQDPGQGLRLIYYSQIVNDFQKGDIAEGYSVSREKKESFPLTVTSAQKNPTAFYLCASKGPDLSQPQHFGDGTRLSIL.

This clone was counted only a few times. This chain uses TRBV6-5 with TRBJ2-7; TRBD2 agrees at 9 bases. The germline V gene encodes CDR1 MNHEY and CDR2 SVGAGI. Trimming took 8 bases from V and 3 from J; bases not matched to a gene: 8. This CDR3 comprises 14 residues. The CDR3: CASSPSGTIYEQYF. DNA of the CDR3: TGTGCCAGCTCCCCTAGCGGGACGATCTACGAGCAGTACTTC.

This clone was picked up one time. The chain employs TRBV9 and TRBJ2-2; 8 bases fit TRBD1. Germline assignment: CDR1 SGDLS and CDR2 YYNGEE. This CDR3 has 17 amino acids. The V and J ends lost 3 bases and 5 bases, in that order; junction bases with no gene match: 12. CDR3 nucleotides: TGTGCCAGCAGCGGACGGACAGGGTTGGGAAAGACCGGGGAGCTGTTTTTT. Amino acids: CASSGRTGLGKTGELFF.

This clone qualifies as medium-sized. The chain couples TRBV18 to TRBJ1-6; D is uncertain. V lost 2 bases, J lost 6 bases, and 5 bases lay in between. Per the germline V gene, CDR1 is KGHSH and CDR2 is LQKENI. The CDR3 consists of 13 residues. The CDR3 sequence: CASSPGINSPLHF. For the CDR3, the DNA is TGTGCCAGCTCACCAGGAATTAATTCACCCCTCCACTTT.

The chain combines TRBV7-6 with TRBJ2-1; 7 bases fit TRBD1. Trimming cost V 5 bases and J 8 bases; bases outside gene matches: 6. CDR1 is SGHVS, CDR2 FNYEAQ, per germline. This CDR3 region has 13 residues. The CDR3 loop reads CASSERTGDEQFF. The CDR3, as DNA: TGTGCCAGCAGCGAGCGGACAGGAGATGAGCAGTTCTTC.

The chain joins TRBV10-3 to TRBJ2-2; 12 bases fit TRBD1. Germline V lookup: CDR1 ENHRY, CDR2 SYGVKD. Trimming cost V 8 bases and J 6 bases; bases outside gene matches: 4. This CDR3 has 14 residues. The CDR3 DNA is TGTGCCATCGGGGACAGGGGGCAAGCCGGGGAGCTGTTTTTT. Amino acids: CAIGDRGQAGELFF.

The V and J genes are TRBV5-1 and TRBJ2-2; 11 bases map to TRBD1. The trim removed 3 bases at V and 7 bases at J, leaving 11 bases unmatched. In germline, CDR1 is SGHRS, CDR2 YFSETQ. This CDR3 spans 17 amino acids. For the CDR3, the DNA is TGCGCCAGCAGCTATCCGGCCGGACAGGGGGCGGTCGGGGAGCTGTTTTTT. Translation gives CASSYPAGQGAVGELFF.

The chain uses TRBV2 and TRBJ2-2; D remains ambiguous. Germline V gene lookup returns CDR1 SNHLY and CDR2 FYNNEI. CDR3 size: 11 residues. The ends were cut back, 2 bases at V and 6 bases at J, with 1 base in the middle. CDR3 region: CASSEPGELFF. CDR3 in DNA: TGTGCCAGCAGTGAACCCGGGGAGCTGTTTTTT.